The TCR beta chain under discussion was sequenced for a study of cytomegalovirus exposure and HLA in healthy donors. V gave up 4 bases and J gave up 6 bases, with 14 bases separating them. The V gene's germline CDR1 is SGDLS and CDR2 YYNGEE. The CDR3 extends over 13 amino acids. With respect to this clone: The target antigen is unknown.

Vbeta (60) and Jbeta (13) primers were used in the PCR. TCRdb's table, derived via immunoSEQ multiplex PCR, lists solely in-frame clones and lacks some. This repertoire shows roughly 150,000 clones, about 72% found once; its top ten account for approximately 2.1%. Study outcomes and limitations: About 87% or about 30% of the time was how often most TCR beta V segments were productive, according to an earlier analysis. Roughly uniform depth of sequencing across donors was assumed in presence/absence analyses. Further analysis was carried out later, and it showed several of the most significant clusters appearing linked to common viral pathogens.

The material sequenced was PBMCs. The chain couples TRBV9 to TRBJ2-7; D is possibly TRBD2 (5 bases). This TCR was recovered from a man aged 35-49 years in good health and CMV-seronegative. CDR3 in DNA: TGTGCCAGCAGCTCGGAAATAGGAGGCGAGCAGTACTTC. Translated: CASSSEIGGEQYF.